This T cell receptor beta chain stems from a study of beta chain features in type 1 diabetes. Study findings and constraints: Shorter TCRB CDR3s, moderately but significantly so, marked every one of the four CD4+ subsets in Type 1 diabetes patients. Whether TCRB rearrangement is influenced by HLA type was left unresolved in this analysis. VDJ junctions sequenced from type 1 diabetes patients showed fewer insertions and more deletions.

CDR3 size: 12 residues. The V and J ends lost 6 bases and 5 bases respectively, with 11 bases between them. The germline V gene encodes CDR1 SNHLY and CDR2 FYNNEI. The investigators reverse transcribed all of the isolated RNA, so they sequenced expressed TCRB transcripts. Repertoires were generated with immunoSEQ multiplex PCR, while TCRdb's copy carries only in-frame clones and drops some. The sample carries 150,000 to 190,000 clones, about a tenth recorded once. This clone was detected a few times. Its antigen is undetermined. This TCR derives from a man aged 30 to 45 with type 1 diabetes. The sequencing sample was made of central memory CD4+ T cells from blood. The V call is TRBV2, the J call TRBJ2-7; D is ambiguous. DNA of the CDR3: TGTGCCAGCAGAACCGACCAGGACGAGCAGTACTTC. Translated: CASRTDQDEQYF.